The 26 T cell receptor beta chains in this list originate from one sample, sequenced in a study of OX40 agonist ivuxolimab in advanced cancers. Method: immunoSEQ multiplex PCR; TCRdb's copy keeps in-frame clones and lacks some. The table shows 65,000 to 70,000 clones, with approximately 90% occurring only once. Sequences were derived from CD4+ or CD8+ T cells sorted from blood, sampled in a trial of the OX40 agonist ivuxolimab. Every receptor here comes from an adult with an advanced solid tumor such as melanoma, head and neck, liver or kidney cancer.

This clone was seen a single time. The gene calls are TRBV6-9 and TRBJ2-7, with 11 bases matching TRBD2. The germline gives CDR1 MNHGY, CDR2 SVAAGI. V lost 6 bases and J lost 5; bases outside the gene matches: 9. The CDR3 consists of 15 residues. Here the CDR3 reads CASSLRLAGFNEQYF. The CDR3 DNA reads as TGTGCCAGCAGCCTGAGACTAGCGGGATTCAACGAGCAGTACTTC.

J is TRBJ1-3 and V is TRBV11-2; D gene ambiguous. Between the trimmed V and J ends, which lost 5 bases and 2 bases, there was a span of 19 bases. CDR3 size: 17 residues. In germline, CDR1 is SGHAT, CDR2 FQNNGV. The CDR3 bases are TGTGCCAGCAGCCCGAGGTGGGCTCGCGGGGCTGGAAACACCATATATTTT. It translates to CASSPRWARGAGNTIYF.

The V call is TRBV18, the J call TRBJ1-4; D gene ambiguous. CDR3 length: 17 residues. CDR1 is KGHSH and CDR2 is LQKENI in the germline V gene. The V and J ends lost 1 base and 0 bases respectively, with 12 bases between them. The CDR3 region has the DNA TGTGCCAGCTCACCACTCCCGACATTTTCAACTAATGAAAAACTGTTTTTT. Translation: CASSPLPTFSTNEKLFF.

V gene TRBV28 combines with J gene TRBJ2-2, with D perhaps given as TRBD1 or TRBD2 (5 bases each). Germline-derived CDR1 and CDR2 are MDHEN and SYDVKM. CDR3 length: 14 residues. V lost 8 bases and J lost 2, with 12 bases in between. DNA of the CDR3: TGTGCCAGCGGGGGAACAGTCAACACCGGGGAGCTGTTTTTT. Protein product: CASGGTVNTGELFF.

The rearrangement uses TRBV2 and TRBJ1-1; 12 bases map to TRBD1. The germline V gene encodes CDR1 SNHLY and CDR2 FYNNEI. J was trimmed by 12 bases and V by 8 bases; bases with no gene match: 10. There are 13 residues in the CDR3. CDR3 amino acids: CASPNGDRGQSFF. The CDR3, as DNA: TGTGCCAGCCCCAATGGGGACAGGGGGCAATCTTTCTTT.

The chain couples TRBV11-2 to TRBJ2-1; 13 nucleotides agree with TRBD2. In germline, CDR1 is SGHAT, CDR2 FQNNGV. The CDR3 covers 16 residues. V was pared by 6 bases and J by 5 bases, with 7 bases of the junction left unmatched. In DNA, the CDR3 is TGTGCCAGCAGGCGGACTAGCGGGAGAACCCACAATGAGCAGTTCTTC. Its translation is CASRRTSGRTHNEQFF.

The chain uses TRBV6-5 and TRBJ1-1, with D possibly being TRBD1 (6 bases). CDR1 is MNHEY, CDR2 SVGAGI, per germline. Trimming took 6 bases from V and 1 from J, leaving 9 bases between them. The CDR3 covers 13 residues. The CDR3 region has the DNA TGTGCCAGCAGCATGGACAGGAACACTGAAGCTTTCTTT. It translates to CASSMDRNTEAFF.

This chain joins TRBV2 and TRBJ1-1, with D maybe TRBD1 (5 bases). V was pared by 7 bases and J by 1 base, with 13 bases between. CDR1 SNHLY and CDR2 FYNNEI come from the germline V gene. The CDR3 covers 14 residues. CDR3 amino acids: CASTGGRGNTEAFF. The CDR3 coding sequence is TGTGCCAGCACCGGGGGACGAGGGAACACTGAAGCTTTCTTT. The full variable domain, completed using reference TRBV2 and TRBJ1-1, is EPEVTQTPSHQVTQMGQEVILRCVPISNHLYFYWYRQILGQKVEFLVSFYNNEISEKSEIFDDQFSVERPDGSNFTLKIRSTKLEDSAMYFCASTGGRGNTEAFFGQGTRLTVV.

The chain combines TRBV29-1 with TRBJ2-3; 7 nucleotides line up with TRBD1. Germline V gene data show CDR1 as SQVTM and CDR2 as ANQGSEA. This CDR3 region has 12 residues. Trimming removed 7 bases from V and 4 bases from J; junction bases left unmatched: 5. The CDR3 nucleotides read TGCAGCGGCCGACAGGGTCCAGATACGCAGTATTTT. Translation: CSGRQGPDTQYF.

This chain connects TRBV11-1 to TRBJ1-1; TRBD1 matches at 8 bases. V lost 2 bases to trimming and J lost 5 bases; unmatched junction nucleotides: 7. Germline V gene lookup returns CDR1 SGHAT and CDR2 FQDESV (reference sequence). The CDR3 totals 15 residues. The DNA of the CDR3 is TGTGCCAGCAGCTTACCAACAGGGGGGGGAACTGAAGCTTTCTTT. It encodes CASSLPTGGGTEAFF.

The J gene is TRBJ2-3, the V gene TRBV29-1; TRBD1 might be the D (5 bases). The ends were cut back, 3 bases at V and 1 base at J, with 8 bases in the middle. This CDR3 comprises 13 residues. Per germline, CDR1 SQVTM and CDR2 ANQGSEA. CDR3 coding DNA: TGCAGCGTTGACAGGGCGGGCACAGATACGCAGTATTTT. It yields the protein CSVDRAGTDTQYF.

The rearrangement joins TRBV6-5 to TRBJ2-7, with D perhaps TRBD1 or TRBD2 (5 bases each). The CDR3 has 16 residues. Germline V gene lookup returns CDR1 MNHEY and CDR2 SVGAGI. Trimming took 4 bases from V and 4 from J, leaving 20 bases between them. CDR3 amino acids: CASSSRSSVGEYEQYF. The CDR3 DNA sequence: TGTGCCAGCAGTTCGAGATCAAGTGTGGGGGAATACGAGCAGTACTTC.

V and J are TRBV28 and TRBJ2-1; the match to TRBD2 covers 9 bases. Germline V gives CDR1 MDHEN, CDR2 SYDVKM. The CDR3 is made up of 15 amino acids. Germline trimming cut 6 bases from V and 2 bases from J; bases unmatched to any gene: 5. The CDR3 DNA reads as TGTGCCAGCAGAACGGGACTAGCAGCCTACAATGAGCAGTTCTTC. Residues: CASRTGLAAYNEQFF. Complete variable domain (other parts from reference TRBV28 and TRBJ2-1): DVKVTQSSRYLVKRTGEKVFLECVQDMDHENMFWYRQDPGLGLRLIYFSYDVKMKEKGDIPEGYSVSREKKERFSLILESASTNQTSMYLCASRTGLAAYNEQFFGPGTRLTVL.

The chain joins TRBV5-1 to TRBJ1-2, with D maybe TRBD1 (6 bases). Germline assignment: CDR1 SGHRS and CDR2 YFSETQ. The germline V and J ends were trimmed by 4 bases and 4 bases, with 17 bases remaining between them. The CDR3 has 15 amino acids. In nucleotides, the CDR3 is TGCGCCAGCAGCCCCGGAGGGGGGCGCGGCTATGGCTACACCTTC. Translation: CASSPGGGRGYGYTF. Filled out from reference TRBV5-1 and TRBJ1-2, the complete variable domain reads KAGVTQTPRYLIKTRGQQVTLSCSPISGHRSVSWYQQTPGQGLQFLFEYFSETQRNKGNFPGRFSGRQFSNSRSEMNVSTLELGDSALYLCASSPGGGRGYGYTFGSGTRLTVV.

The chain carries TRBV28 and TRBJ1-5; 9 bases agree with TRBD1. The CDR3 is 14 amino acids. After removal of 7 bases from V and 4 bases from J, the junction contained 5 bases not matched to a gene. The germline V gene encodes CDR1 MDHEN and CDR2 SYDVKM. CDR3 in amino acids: CASNLDRGNQPQHF. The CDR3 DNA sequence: TGTGCCAGCAACTTGGACAGGGGAAATCAGCCCCAGCATTTT.

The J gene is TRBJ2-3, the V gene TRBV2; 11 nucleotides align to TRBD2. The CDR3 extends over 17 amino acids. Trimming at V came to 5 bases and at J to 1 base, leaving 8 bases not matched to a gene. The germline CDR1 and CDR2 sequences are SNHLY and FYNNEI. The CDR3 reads CASSLLTSGSGTDTQYF. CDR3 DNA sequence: TGTGCCAGCAGTTTACTAACTAGCGGGAGTGGCACAGATACGCAGTATTTT.

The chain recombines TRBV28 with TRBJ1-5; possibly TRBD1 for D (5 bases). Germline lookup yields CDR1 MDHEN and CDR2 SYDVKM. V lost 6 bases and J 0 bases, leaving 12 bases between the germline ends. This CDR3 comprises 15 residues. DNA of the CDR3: TGTGCCAGCAGCCCCAGGGTTTATAGCAATCAGCCCCAGCATTTT. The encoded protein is CASSPRVYSNQPQHF.

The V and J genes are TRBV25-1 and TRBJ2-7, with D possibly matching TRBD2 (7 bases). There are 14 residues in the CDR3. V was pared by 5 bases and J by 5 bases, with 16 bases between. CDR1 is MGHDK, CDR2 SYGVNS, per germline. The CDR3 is CASSKVGGLHEQYF. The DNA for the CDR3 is TGTGCCAGCAGTAAAGTCGGGGGGCTGCACGAGCAGTACTTC.

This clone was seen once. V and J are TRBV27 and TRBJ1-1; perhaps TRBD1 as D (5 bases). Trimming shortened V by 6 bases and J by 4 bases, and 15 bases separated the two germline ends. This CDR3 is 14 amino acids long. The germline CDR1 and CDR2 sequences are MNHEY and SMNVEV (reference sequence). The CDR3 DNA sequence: TGTGCCAGCAGCTCGGAGACAGCGGTCACTGAAGCTTTCTTT. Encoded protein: CASSSETAVTEAFF.

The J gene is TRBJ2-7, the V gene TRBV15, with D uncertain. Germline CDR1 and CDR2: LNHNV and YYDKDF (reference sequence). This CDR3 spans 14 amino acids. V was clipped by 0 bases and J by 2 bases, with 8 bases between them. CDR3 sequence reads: CATSRDLGPYEQYF. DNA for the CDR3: TGTGCCACCAGCAGAGATCTAGGGCCCTACGAGCAGTACTTC.

The CDR3 sequence: CASSVGGSYEQYF. The CDR3 bases are TGTGCCAGCAGTGTAGGGGGCAGCTACGAGCAGTACTTC. The chain is built from TRBV6-1 and TRBJ2-7; 7 positions agree with TRBD1. The CDR3 totals 13 residues. The germline CDR1 and CDR2 sequences are MNHNS and SASEGT. V was pared by 4 bases and J by 3 bases, with 3 bases of the junction left unmatched.

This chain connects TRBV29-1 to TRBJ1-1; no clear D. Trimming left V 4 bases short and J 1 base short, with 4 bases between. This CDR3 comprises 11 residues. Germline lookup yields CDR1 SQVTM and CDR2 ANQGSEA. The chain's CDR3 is CSVAENTEAFF. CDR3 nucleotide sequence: TGCAGCGTTGCAGAGAACACTGAAGCTTTCTTT.

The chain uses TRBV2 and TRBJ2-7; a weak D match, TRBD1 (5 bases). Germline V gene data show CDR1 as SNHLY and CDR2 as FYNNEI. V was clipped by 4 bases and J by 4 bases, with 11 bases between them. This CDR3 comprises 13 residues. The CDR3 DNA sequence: TGTGCCAGCAGTGCCTGGGGCCTATACGAGCAGTACTTC. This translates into CASSAWGLYEQYF.

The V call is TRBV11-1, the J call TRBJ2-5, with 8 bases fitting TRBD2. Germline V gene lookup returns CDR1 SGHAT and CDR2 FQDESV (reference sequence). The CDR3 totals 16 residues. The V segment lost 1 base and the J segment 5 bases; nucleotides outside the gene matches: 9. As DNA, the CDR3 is TGTGCCAGCAGCTTAGAGGTGGCGGGGGGCCGCGAGACCCAGTACTTC. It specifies CASSLEVAGGRETQYF.

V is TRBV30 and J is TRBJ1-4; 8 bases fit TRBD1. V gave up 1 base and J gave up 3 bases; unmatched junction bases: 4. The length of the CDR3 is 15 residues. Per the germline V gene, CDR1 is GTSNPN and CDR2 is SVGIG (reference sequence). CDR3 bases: TGTGCCTGGAGTGCGAAGACAGGGGCTAATGAAAAACTGTTTTTT. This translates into CAWSAKTGANEKLFF.

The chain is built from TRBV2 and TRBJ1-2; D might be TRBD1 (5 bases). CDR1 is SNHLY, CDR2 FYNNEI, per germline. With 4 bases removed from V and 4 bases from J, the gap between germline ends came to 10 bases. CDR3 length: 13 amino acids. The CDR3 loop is CASSGAGGYGYTF. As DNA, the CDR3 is TGTGCCAGCAGTGGGGCCGGGGGCTATGGCTACACCTTC.